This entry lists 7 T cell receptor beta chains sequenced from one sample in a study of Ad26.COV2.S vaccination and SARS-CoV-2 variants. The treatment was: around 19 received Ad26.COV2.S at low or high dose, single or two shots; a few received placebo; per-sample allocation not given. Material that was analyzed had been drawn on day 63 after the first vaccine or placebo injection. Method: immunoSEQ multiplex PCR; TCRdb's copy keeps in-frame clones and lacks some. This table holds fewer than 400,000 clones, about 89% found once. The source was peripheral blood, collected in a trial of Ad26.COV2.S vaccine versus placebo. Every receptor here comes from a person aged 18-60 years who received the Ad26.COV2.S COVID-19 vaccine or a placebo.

The CDR3 coding sequence is TGTGCCAGCAGTTCCCTTTTGGGGGAAGCTTTCTTT. Protein sequence: CASSSLLGEAFF. V and J are TRBV27 and TRBJ1-1, with D hard to call. Germline assignment: CDR1 MNHEY and CDR2 SMNVEV (reference sequence). V shed 4 bases and J shed 8 bases, with 11 bases lying between them. The CDR3 sequence is 12 residues long.

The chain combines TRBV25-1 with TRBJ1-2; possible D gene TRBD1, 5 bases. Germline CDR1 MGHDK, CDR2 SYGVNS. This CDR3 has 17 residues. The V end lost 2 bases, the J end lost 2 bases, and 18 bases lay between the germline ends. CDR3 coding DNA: TGTGCCAGCAGTGAAGAGGGAGCCCAGGGTTTCAACTATGGCTACACCTTC. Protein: CASSEEGAQGFNYGYTF.

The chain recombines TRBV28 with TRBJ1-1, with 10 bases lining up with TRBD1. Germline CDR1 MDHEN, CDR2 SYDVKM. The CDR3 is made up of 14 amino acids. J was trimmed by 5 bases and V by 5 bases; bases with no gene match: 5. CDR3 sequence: CASSPGQGWTEAFF. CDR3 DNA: TGTGCCAGCAGTCCGGGACAGGGGTGGACTGAAGCTTTCTTT.

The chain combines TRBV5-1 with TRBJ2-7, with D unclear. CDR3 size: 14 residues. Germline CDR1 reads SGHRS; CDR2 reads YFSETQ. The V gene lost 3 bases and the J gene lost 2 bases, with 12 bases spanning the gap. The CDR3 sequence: CASSSRTYAYEQYF. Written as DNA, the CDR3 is TGCGCCAGCAGCTCCCGGACGTATGCCTACGAGCAGTACTTC.

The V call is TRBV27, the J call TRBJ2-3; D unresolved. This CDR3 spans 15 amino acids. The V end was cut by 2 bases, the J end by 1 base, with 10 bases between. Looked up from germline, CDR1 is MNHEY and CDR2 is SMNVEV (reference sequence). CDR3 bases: TGTGCCAGCAGTTTAGTCGGCAGTCGCACAGATACGCAGTATTTT. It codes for CASSLVGSRTDTQYF.

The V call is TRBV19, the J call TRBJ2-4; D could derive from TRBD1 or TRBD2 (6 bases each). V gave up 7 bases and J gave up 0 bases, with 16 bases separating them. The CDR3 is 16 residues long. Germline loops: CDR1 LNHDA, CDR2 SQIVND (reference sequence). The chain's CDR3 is CASTPRGTVAKNIQYF. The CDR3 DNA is TGTGCCAGTACCCCTAGGGGGACTGTAGCCAAAAACATTCAGTACTTC.

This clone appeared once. The CDR3 protein is CASSLGRGQETQYF. As DNA, the CDR3 is TGTGCCAGCAGCTTAGGGCGGGGCCAAGAGACCCAGTACTTC. The rearrangement links TRBV7-2 to TRBJ2-5; a weak D match, TRBD2 (6 bases). The CDR3 runs to 14 residues. With 1 base removed from V and 1 base from J, the gap between germline ends came to 7 bases. The germline V gene has CDR1 SGHTA and CDR2 FQGNSA.